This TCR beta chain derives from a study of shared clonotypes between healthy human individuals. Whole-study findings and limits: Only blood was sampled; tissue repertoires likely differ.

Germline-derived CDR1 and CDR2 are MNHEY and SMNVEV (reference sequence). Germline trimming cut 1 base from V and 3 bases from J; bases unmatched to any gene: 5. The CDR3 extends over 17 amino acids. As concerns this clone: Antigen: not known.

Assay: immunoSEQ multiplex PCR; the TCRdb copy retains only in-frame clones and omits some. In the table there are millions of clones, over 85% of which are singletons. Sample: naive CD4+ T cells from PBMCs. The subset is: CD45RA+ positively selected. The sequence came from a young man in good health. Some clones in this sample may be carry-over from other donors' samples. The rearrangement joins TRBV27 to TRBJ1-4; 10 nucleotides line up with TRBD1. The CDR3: CASSLYRQGAPNEKLFF. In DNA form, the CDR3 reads TGTGCCAGCAGTTTATATAGACAGGGGGCGCCTAATGAAAAACTGTTTTTT. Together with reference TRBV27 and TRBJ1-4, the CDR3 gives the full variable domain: EAQVTQNPRYLITVTGKKLTVTCSQNMNHEYMSWYRQDPGLGLRQIYYSMNVEVTDKGDVPEGYKVSRKEKRNFPLILESPSPNQTSLYFCASSLYRQGAPNEKLFFGSGTQLSVL.